This T cell receptor beta chain emerged from a study of blood T cell repertoires in COVID-19. The overall study: The United States, Italy and Spain supplied acute and convalescent COVID-19 samples. Nucleic acid was either cDNA or gDNA, and it came from T cells, B-cell-depleted T cells, or PBMCs.

Assignment of participants to cohorts was predicated upon participant-reported clinical history. CDR3 size: 16 residues. The germline CDR1 and CDR2 sequences are SGHAT and FQNNGV. Trimming stripped 2 bases from V and 5 bases from J, with 19 bases between. Authors' data handling: Using reference gene primer amplification, nucleated cell counts were estimated. Generated by immunoSEQ multiplex PCR, the TCRdb table keeps only in-frame clones and is missing some. D and trimming were read from the DNA, whereas the V and J calls and clone size are those reported in that table. The sample records about 400,000 clones, about 85% being singletons.

The source of this sequence is a woman between 18 and 29 years old with acute COVID-19. The chain is built from TRBV11-2 and TRBJ2-7; maybe TRBD1 (5 bases). The sequencing input was PBMCs or T cells enriched from blood (not recorded which). CDR3 loop: CASSLPIDPGLHEQYF. CDR3 in DNA: TGTGCCAGCAGCTTACCCATAGATCCAGGGCTCCACGAGCAGTACTTC.